One and the same sample provided the 4 T cell receptor beta chains below, sequenced in a study of metastatic and nonmetastatic thyroid tumors (TCRdb year 2020). No patient had received any treatment before thyroid surgery. Libraries were built with PCR. Sequencing was carried out with an Illumina HiSeq 4000. The raw public data were reprocessed by TCRdb itself: fastp quality trimming at Q25, MiXCR clonotype calling, in-frame beta chains only. A total of about 33,000 clones appear in this sample, about a sixth of them only once. Of the sample, under 15% is held by the ten largest clones. What was sequenced was blood. These receptors all stem from a male donor with papillary thyroid cancer or a benign thyroid nodule (not recorded which). Some clones in this sample may be carry-over from other donors' samples.

The V call is TRBV10-2, the J call TRBJ1-6; no clear D gene. V was cut by 3 bases and J by 7 bases, with 13 bases left in between. Germline-derived CDR1 and CDR2 are WSHSY and SAAADI. The CDR3 is made up of 15 amino acids. DNA of the CDR3: TGCGCCAGCAGTGAATCGGGGATTTGGAATTCACCCCTCCACTTT. Residues: CASSESGIWNSPLHF.

Points on this clone: At one boundary the junction diverges from the germline segment, which might be a read error. The chain is built from TRBV28 and TRBJ1-1, with a weak D call TRBD1 (5 bases). Germline lookup yields CDR1 MDHEN and CDR2 SYDVKM. The CDR3 has 15 residues. The CDR3 DNA is TGTGCCAGCAGTTCGGGGGGAACCTACAACACTGAAGCTCTCTTT. Protein product: CASSSGGTYNTEALF.

This clone occurred many times. The chain is built from TRBV5-4 and TRBJ1-6; TRBD1 aligns across 7 bases. CDR3 length: 13 residues. Germline values: CDR1 SGHNT, CDR2 YYREEE (reference sequence). V shed 4 bases, J shed 7 bases, and the junction held 2 bases outside the gene matches. The DNA for the CDR3 is TGTGCCAGCAGCCGGGACAGAAATTCACCCCTCCACTTT. This sequence encodes CASSRDRNSPLHF.

This sequence joins TRBV12-3 or TRBV12-4 and TRBJ1-1; tentative D call: TRBD1 (5 bases). The V end lost 6 bases, the J end lost 1 base, and 12 bases lay between the germline ends. This CDR3 comprises 14 residues. The CDR3 spells CASRQTGENTEAFF. The CDR3 nucleotides read TGTGCCAGCAGGCAGACGGGGGAGAACACTGAAGCTTTCTTT.